Below are 28 T cell receptor beta chains sequenced from a single sample in a study of monozygotic twins with inflammatory bowel disease. No DNA is given; TCRdb re-called the 5' RACE reads and lists each CDR3 protein once. The sample has about 200,000 distinct CDR3 sequences; the top ten hold 7.5% to 9.5%. Sequenced material: blood. These receptor sequences come from a human donor with ulcerative colitis or Crohn's disease, or a healthy co-twin of an affected twin (not recorded which).

The chain joins TRBV7-2 to TRBJ2-1. Germline loops: CDR1 SGHTA, CDR2 FQGNSA. The CDR3 loop spans 15 amino acids. The CDR3 sequence: CASSLAVAVGNEQFF.

V is TRBV20-1 and J is TRBJ2-6. This CDR3 is 16 amino acids long. CDR1 is DFQATT and CDR2 is SNEGSKA in the germline V gene (reference sequence). The CDR3 sequence is CSARVPTLSGANVLTF.

The V call is TRBV5-4, the J call TRBJ2-2; TCRdb outputs TRBD1, but without DNA this stays unchecked. CDR1 and CDR2 from the germline V gene are SGHNT and YYREEE (reference sequence). This CDR3 has 13 amino acids. The CDR3 sequence: CATVQGAAGELFF.

The rearrangement links TRBV6-5 to TRBJ1-2. The length of the CDR3 is 13 residues. Germline V CDR1 and CDR2: MNHEY, SVGAGI. CDR3: CASSYSQTGGYTF.

This chain connects TRBV19 to TRBJ1-1; TCRdb returns TRBD1, unconfirmable since there is no DNA. The V gene's germline CDR1 is LNHDA and CDR2 SQIVND (reference sequence). The CDR3 loop spans 16 amino acids. The CDR3 spells CASRDWGRKTNTEAFF.

The chain uses TRBV19 and TRBJ2-3; TCRdb outputs TRBD2, but without DNA this stays unchecked. This CDR3 has 14 residues. Germline V gene data show CDR1 as LNHDA and CDR2 as SQIVND (reference sequence). CDR3 in amino acids: CASSRGEYTDTQYF.

The rearrangement uses TRBV29-1 and TRBJ2-5; no DNA is available, so the TRBD1 call from TCRdb remains unchecked. Germline values: CDR1 SQVTM, CDR2 ANQGSEA. The CDR3 extends over 14 amino acids. This chain's CDR3 is CSFAGTGGQETQYF.

The V and J genes are TRBV9 and TRBJ2-1. The germline gives CDR1 SGDLS, CDR2 YYNGEE. This CDR3 has 15 amino acids. The CDR3 reads CASSVALGLLNEQFF.

The chain has TRBV29-1 and TRBJ1-1; checking the TCRdb D call of TRBD1 is not possible without DNA. Germline V CDR1 and CDR2: SQVTM, ANQGSEA. The CDR3 is made up of 13 amino acids. This chain's CDR3 is CSVAPLFDTEAFF.

The gene calls are TRBV20-1 and TRBJ2-7; TCRdb's D call of TRBD1 is untestable without DNA. The germline CDR1 and CDR2 sequences are DFQATT and SNEGSKA (reference sequence). The CDR3 sequence is 14 residues long. CDR3 sequence reads: CSARERTLFYEQYF.

This sequence joins TRBV7-2 and TRBJ2-7. The CDR3 is 13 amino acids. Germline V CDR1 and CDR2: SGHTA, FQGNSA. The CDR3 loop is CASSPRDYYEQYF.

V usage is TRBV18 and J usage is TRBJ1-3. The CDR3 runs 20 residues. Germline CDR1 KGHSH, CDR2 LQKENI. The CDR3 region is CASSPLAYGGGGLSSGTIYF.

The chain has TRBV18 and TRBJ2-5; there is no DNA to check the TCRdb D call of TRBD1. CDR1 is KGHSH and CDR2 is LQKENI in the germline V gene. CDR3 length: 14 residues. This CDR3 is CASSPRDTGETQYF.

V is TRBV6-2 or TRBV6-3 and J is TRBJ1-1. This CDR3 is built from 12 residues. Per the germline V gene, CDR1 is MNHEY and CDR2 is SVGEGT. The CDR3 reads CASSPDRGEAFF.

The genes are TRBV5-1 and TRBJ2-7; the D gene TCRdb calls, TRBD1, cannot be checked with no DNA. Germline V gene lookup returns CDR1 SGHRS and CDR2 YFSETQ. The length of the CDR3 is 15 residues. CDR3 sequence reads: CASSLVPGGTYEQYF.

The genes are TRBV2 and TRBJ1-2. CDR1 and CDR2 from the germline V gene are SNHLY and FYNNEI. The CDR3 covers 13 residues. CDR3 loop: CASSASRDYGYTF.

V is TRBV20-1 and J is TRBJ1-4; TCRdb calls TRBD1, which cannot be checked without DNA. Germline CDR1 and CDR2: DFQATT and SNEGSKA (reference sequence). This CDR3 has 15 amino acids. The CDR3 protein is CSASSPGSFGEKLFF.

The CDR3 sequence is CSARGQGISEQFF. The chain carries TRBV20-1 and TRBJ2-1; the TRBD1 assignment by TCRdb is unverifiable without DNA. The length of the CDR3 is 13 residues. Germline CDR1 and CDR2: DFQATT and SNEGSKA (reference sequence).

This chain connects TRBV6-2 or TRBV6-3 to TRBJ2-1. Per germline, CDR1 MNHEY and CDR2 SVGEGT. The CDR3 totals 13 residues. CDR3 protein: CASSPARYNEQFF.

The chain uses TRBV5-1 and TRBJ1-1; absent DNA, TCRdb's TRBD1 call cannot be checked. CDR3 length equals 13 residues. Germline V gives CDR1 SGHRS, CDR2 YFSETQ. CDR3 sequence: CASSGTGSTEAFF.

The rearrangement joins TRBV7-9 to TRBJ1-5; the D call from TCRdb, TRBD1, cannot be confirmed without DNA. The germline V gene has CDR1 SEHNR and CDR2 FQNEAQ (reference sequence). CDR3 length: 17 amino acids. The CDR3 reads CASSLAIGQGGNQPQHF.

The chain recombines TRBV7-2 with TRBJ2-1; lacking DNA, the TRBD2 call made by TCRdb goes unchecked. Germline V gene data show CDR1 as SGHTA and CDR2 as FQGNSA. This CDR3 comprises 13 residues. The CDR3 region is CASSLSGYNEQFF. The full variable domain, in which reference TRBV7-2 and TRBJ2-1 provide the parts outside the CDR3, is GAGVSQSPSNKVTEKGKDVELRCDPISGHTALYWYRQSLGQGLEFLIYFQGNSAPDKSGLPSDRFSAERTGGSVSTLTIQRTQQEDSAVYLCASSLSGYNEQFFGPGTRLTVL.

The chain has TRBV6-2 or TRBV6-3 and TRBJ2-3; TCRdb returns TRBD2, unconfirmable since there is no DNA. This CDR3 has 13 amino acids. Germline CDR1 is MNHEY and CDR2 is SVGEGT. CDR3 sequence: CASSTSALNTQYF.

The chain uses TRBV5-1 and TRBJ1-1. The CDR3 is 15 residues long. Germline CDR1 reads SGHRS; CDR2 reads YFSETQ. The CDR3 loop is CASSSGHNTNTEAFF.

J is TRBJ2-1 and V is TRBV25-1; lacking DNA, the TRBD2 call made by TCRdb goes unchecked. Germline lookup yields CDR1 MGHDK and CDR2 SYGVNS. CDR3 length equals 14 residues. The CDR3 is CASSASGRINEQFF.

The chain couples TRBV11-2 to TRBJ2-3; TCRdb outputs TRBD2, but without DNA this stays unchecked. Germline values: CDR1 SGHAT, CDR2 FQNNGV. The CDR3 contains 15 residues. The CDR3 loop is CASSLGTGVADTQYF.

The rearrangement joins TRBV20-1 to TRBJ1-2; without DNA, the TCRdb call of TRBD1 cannot be checked. CDR1 is DFQATT and CDR2 is SNEGSKA in the germline V gene (reference sequence). CDR3 length equals 14 residues. The chain's CDR3 is CSAYNRVKTDGYTF.

The chain joins TRBV14 to TRBJ1-2; the TCRdb call, TRBD1, lacks DNA for checking. This CDR3 is built from 14 residues. The V gene's germline CDR1 is SGHDN and CDR2 FVKESK. The CDR3: CASSWGQGTYGYTF.